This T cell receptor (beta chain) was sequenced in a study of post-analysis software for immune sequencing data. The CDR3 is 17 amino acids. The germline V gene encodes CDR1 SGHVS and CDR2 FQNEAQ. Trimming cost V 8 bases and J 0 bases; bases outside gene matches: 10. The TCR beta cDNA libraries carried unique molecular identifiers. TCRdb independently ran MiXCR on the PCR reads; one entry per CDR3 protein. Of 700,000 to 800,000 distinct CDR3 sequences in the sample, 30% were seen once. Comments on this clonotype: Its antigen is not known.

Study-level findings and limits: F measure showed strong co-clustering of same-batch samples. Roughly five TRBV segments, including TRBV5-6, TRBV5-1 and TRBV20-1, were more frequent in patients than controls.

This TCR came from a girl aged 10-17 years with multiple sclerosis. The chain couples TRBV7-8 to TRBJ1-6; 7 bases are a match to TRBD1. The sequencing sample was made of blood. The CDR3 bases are TGTGCCAGCTGCCCACAGGGGATAAGCTCCTATAATTCACCCCTCCACTTT. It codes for CASCPQGISSYNSPLHF. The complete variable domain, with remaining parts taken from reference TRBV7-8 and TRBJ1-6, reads GAGVSQSPRYKVAKRGQDVALRCDPISGHVSLFWYQQALGQGPEFLTYFQNEAQLDKSGLPSDRFFAERPEGSVSTLKIQRTQQEDSAVYLCASCPQGISSYNSPLHFGNGTRLTVT.